Following are 13 T cell receptor beta chains from one sample sequenced in a study of beta chain features in type 1 diabetes. Of the isolated RNA, all was reverse transcribed, and so the sequenced material was expressed TCRB transcripts. Repertoires were generated with immunoSEQ multiplex PCR, while TCRdb's copy carries only in-frame clones and drops some. The sample has 600,000 or so clones, around 15% seen once. These receptors have no identified antigens. General study results and limits: Moderate but significant shortening of TCRB CDR3s was recorded in all four CD4+ subsets from Type 1 diabetes patients.

The sample taken for sequencing was naive CD4+ T cells from blood. These TCRs come from a man in his late teens or twenties with type 1 diabetes.

The rearrangement joins TRBV30 to TRBJ1-1, with D uncertain. The CDR3 spans 11 residues. Germline assignment: CDR1 GTSNPN and CDR2 SVGIG (reference sequence). Trimming removed 8 bases at V and 4 bases at J, with 11 bases between. The CDR3 sequence: CALGGTTEAFF. The CDR3 DNA reads TGTGCCCTCGGAGGAACCACTGAAGCTTTCTTT.

This clone was detected a few times. The rearrangement joins TRBV5-6 to TRBJ2-4; D gene unclear. Deletions cut 3 bases from V and 5 bases from J, with 18 bases between. The CDR3 totals 16 residues. The germline CDR1 and CDR2 sequences are SGHDT and YYEEEE. As DNA, the CDR3 is TGTGCCAGCAGCTCCCACCTCGGTTGGGCGGAAAACATTCAGTACTTC. This codes for CASSSHLGWAENIQYF.

The chain uses TRBV4-2 and TRBJ2-3; 8 nucleotides line up with TRBD1. The V segment lost 4 bases and the J segment 5 bases; nucleotides outside the gene matches: 8. The CDR3 length is 15 residues. Germline values: CDR1 LGHNA, CDR2 YNFKEQ. In DNA, the CDR3 is TGTGCCAGCAGCCTCGGACAGGGTTCGGAAGATACGCAGTATTTT. It encodes CASSLGQGSEDTQYF.

This chain uses TRBV4-3 with TRBJ1-2; the D gene is possibly TRBD1 (5 bases). The germline CDR1 and CDR2 sequences are LGHNA and YSLEER. V dropped 1 base and J dropped 6 bases, with 9 bases sitting between them. The CDR3 has 13 residues. CDR3 in DNA: TGCGCCAGCAGCCAAGCTATAGGGGATGGCTACACCTTC. Translated, it gives CASSQAIGDGYTF.

The rearrangement joins TRBV5-1 to TRBJ1-6, with D possibly matching TRBD1 (5 bases). Germline CDR1 SGHRS, CDR2 YFSETQ. The CDR3 loop spans 14 amino acids. V was cut by 4 bases and J by 7 bases, with 12 bases left in between. The CDR3 protein is CASSEGRTNSPLHF. For the CDR3, the DNA is TGCGCCAGCAGCGAGGGACGTACGAATTCACCCCTCCACTTT.

The V and J genes are TRBV5-1 and TRBJ2-7; D possibly corresponds to TRBD1 (6 bases). Germline values: CDR1 SGHRS, CDR2 YFSETQ. The CDR3 contains 13 residues. With 4 bases removed from V and 6 bases from J, the gap between germline ends came to 14 bases. The CDR3: CASSLPQGSEQYF. In DNA, the CDR3 is TGCGCCAGCAGCCTGCCCCAGGGGAGCGAGCAGTACTTC. Supplemented by reference TRBV5-1 and TRBJ2-7, the full variable domain reads KAGVTQTPRYLIKTRGQQVTLSCSPISGHRSVSWYQQTPGQGLQFLFEYFSETQRNKGNFPGRFSGRQFSNSRSEMNVSTLELGDSALYLCASSLPQGSEQYFGPGTRLTVT.

The rearrangement joins TRBV10-3 to TRBJ2-3; D unclear. Germline CDR1 and CDR2: ENHRY and SYGVKD. The CDR3 length is 13 residues. V lost 5 bases, J lost 0 bases, and 6 bases lay in between. The CDR3: CAISSASTDTQYF. The CDR3, as DNA: TGTGCCATCAGTAGTGCTAGCACAGATACGCAGTATTTT.

This clone was detected a few times. The V gene is TRBV25-1, the J gene TRBJ2-2; D may be TRBD1 (6 bases). V gave up 6 bases and J gave up 1 base, with 15 bases separating them. Germline V gene sequence: CDR1 MGHDK, CDR2 SYGVNS. The CDR3 extends over 16 amino acids. The DNA for the CDR3 is TGTGCCAGCAGCCGATCCAGGGGTATGAACACCGGGGAGCTGTTTTTT. Its translation: CASSRSRGMNTGELFF.

The chain recombines TRBV28 with TRBJ2-5, with 12 bases identical to TRBD1. The CDR3 totals 16 residues. Germline-derived CDR1 and CDR2 are MDHEN and SYDVKM. With 5 bases clipped from V and 3 bases from J, the junction kept 7 bases outside the gene matches. DNA of the CDR3: TGTGCCAGCAGTGCCCTTGGGACAGGGGGCGAAGAGACCCAGTACTTC. Its protein is CASSALGTGGEETQYF.

A remark on this clone: Other DNA sequences from this sample encode an identical CDR3 as well. The J gene is TRBJ1-5, the V gene TRBV5-1; D unclear. Germline-derived CDR1 and CDR2 are SGHRS and YFSETQ. The CDR3 extends over 12 amino acids. V lost 2 bases and J lost 7, with 7 bases in between. CDR3: CASSLDGQPQHF. The CDR3 DNA follows: TGCGCCAGCAGCTTAGACGGCCAGCCCCAGCATTTT.

The J gene is TRBJ1-1, the V gene TRBV7-9; weak D call: TRBD1 (5 bases). Looked up from germline, CDR1 is SEHNR and CDR2 is FQNEAQ (reference sequence). This CDR3 has 16 residues. V lost 5 bases and J 1 base, leaving 17 bases between the germline ends. CDR3 bases: TGTGCCAGCAGCCAAACCCGGGGCACCTCGAACACTGAAGCTTTCTTT. Translated: CASSQTRGTSNTEAFF.

A few counts support this clone. The chain joins TRBV7-8 to TRBJ1-1; no clear D. The V end lost 1 base, the J end lost 8 bases, and 11 bases lay between the germline ends. There are 13 residues in the CDR3. CDR1 SGHVS and CDR2 FQNEAQ come from the germline V gene. CDR3 region: CASSLEGWQEAFF. CDR3 sequence (DNA): TGTGCCAGCAGCTTAGAAGGGTGGCAAGAAGCTTTCTTT.

V and J are TRBV7-2 and TRBJ2-3; 15 nucleotides match TRBD2. CDR1 is SGHTA and CDR2 is FQGNSA in the germline V gene. The CDR3 spans 17 residues. With V trimmed by 5 bases and J by 6 bases, 9 bases remained unmatched. CDR3 bases: TGTGCCAGCAGCCCGGGACTAGCGGGGGGTCCCCAGGATACGCAGTATTTT. This translates into CASSPGLAGGPQDTQYF.